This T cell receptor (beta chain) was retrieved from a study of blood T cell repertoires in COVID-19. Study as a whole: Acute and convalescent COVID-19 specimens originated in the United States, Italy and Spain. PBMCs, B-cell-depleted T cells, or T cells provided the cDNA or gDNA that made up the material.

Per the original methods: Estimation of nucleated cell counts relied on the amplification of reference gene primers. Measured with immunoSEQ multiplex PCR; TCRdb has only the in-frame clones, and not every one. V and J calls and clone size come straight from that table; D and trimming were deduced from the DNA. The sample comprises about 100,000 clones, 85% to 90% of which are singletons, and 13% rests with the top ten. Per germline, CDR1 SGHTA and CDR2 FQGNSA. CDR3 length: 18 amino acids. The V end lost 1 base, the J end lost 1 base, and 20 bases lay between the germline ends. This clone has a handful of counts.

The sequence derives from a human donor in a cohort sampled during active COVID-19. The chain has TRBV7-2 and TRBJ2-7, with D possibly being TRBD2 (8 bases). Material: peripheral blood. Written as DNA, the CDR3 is TGTGCCAGCAGCTTAGAGGGGGCGGTGGGGACTAGGTCCTACGAGCAGTACTTC. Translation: CASSLEGAVGTRSYEQYF.